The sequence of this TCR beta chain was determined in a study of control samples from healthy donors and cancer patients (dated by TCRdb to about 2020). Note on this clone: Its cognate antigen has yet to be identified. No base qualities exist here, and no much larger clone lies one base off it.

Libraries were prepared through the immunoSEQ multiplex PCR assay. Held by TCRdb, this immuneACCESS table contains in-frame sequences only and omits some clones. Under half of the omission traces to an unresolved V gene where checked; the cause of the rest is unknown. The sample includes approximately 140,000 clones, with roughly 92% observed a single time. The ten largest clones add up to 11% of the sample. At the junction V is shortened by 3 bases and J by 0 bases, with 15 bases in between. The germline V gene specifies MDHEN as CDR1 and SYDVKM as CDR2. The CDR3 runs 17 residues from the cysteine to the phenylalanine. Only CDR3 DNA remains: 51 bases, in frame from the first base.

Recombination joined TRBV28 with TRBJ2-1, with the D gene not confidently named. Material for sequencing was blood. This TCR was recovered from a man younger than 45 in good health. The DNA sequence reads TGTGCCAGCAGTTTCGTCAAAACTGGCAGCTCCTACAATGAGCAGTTCTTC. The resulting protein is CASSFVKTGSSYNEQFF.